This T cell receptor beta chain was sequenced in a study of T cells in Graves' hyperthyroidism and ophthalmopathy. RNA transcripts gave rise to amplified TCR beta CDR3 regions. The HTBI set primed first-round TCR CDR3 RT-PCR. TCRdb passed the multiplex PCR reads through MiXCR, listing each CDR3 protein once. The sample includes about 560,000 distinct CDR3 sequences, roughly 50% of them seen just once. V shed 2 bases and J shed 3 bases, with 14 bases lying between them. The CDR3 loop spans 14 amino acids. CDR1 is DFQATT and CDR2 is SNEGSKA in the germline V gene (reference sequence). Sequencing was performed on peripheral blood or thyroid tissue (not recorded which). The sequence came from a woman aged 18-35 years with Graves' hyperthyroidism. The chain recombines TRBV20-1 with TRBJ2-7, with D possibly being TRBD1 (6 bases). CDR3 loop: CSARYRTEYYEQYF. DNA of the CDR3: TGCAGTGCTAGATACAGGACAGAATACTACGAGCAGTACTTC.